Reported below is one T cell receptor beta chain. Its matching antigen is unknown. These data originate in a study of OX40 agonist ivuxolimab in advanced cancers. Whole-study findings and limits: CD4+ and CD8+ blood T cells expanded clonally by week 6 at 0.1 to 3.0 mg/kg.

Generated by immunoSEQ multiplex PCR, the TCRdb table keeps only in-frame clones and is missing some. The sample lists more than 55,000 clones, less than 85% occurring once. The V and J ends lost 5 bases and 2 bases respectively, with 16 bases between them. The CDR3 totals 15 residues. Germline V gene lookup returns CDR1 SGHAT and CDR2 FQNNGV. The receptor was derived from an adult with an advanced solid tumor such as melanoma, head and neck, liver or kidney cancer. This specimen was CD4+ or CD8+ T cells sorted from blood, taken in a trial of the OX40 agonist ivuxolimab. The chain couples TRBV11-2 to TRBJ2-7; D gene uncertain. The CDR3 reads CASSPSGQTTYEQYF. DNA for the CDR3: TGTGCCAGCAGCCCCAGTGGGCAGACCACCTACGAGCAGTACTTC. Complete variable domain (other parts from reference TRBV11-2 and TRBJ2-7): EAGVAQSPRYKIIEKRQSVAFWCNPISGHATLYWYQQILGQGPKLLIQFQNNGVVDDSQLPKDRFSAERLKGVDSTLKIQPAKLEDSAVYLCASSPSGQTTYEQYFGPGTRLTVT.